The 16 T cell receptor beta chains presented below share a single source sample, sequenced in a study of OX40 agonist ivuxolimab in advanced cancers. The protocol was immunoSEQ multiplex PCR, while the TCRdb copy is restricted to in-frame clones and leaves out a portion. The repertoire holds about 38,000 clones, with 80% to 85% as singletons. This specimen consisted of CD4+ or CD8+ T cells sorted from blood, obtained in a trial of the OX40 agonist ivuxolimab. All receptors derive from an adult with an advanced solid tumor such as melanoma, head and neck, liver or kidney cancer.

This rearrangement joins TRBV5-1 to TRBJ2-7, with D possibly being TRBD1 (6 bases). With 3 bases removed from V and 6 bases from J, the gap between germline ends came to 19 bases. Germline values: CDR1 SGHRS, CDR2 YFSETQ. The CDR3 loop spans 15 amino acids. CDR3 sequence reads: CASSWGPGPKAEQYF. The CDR3 DNA is TGCGCCAGCAGCTGGGGGCCGGGACCCAAGGCCGAGCAGTACTTC.

The V call is TRBV28, the J call TRBJ2-2; D might be TRBD1 or TRBD2, each matching 5 bases. The CDR3 length is 15 residues. V was shortened by 2 bases and J by 2 bases, with 9 bases between the two germline ends. CDR1 is MDHEN and CDR2 is SYDVKM in the germline V gene. CDR3 loop: CASSLGGVNTGELFF. The CDR3 nucleotides read TGTGCCAGCAGTTTAGGGGGAGTAAACACCGGGGAGCTGTTTTTT.

The chain couples TRBV2 to TRBJ2-5, with D possibly called TRBD1 or TRBD2 (5 bases each). V lost 7 bases, J lost 5 bases, and 20 bases lay in between. This CDR3 spans 15 amino acids. The germline gives CDR1 SNHLY, CDR2 FYNNEI. This chain's CDR3 is CASTQMGEKGETQYF. For the CDR3, the DNA is TGTGCCAGCACCCAGATGGGGGAGAAGGGGGAGACCCAGTACTTC.

The CDR3: CASSLYENTEAFF. The CDR3 nucleotides are TGTGCCAGCAGCTTATACGAGAACACTGAAGCTTTCTTT. This chain links TRBV7-2 with TRBJ1-1; D not resolved. V was pared by 2 bases and J by 1 base, with 5 bases between. The CDR3 totals 13 residues. Looked up from germline, CDR1 is SGHTA and CDR2 is FQGNSA.

The chain employs TRBV7-9 and TRBJ2-5, with 7 bases matching TRBD2. J was trimmed by 3 bases and V by 4 bases; bases with no gene match: 8. The V gene's germline CDR1 is SEHNR and CDR2 FQNEAQ (reference sequence). This CDR3 contains 15 residues. CDR3 sequence: CASSSNRDYKETQYF. CDR3 DNA sequence: TGTGCCAGCAGCTCAAACCGGGACTACAAAGAGACCCAGTACTTC. The full variable domain, rest sourced from reference TRBV7-9 and TRBJ2-5, is DTGVSQNPRHKITKRGQNVTFRCDPISEHNRLYWYRQTLGQGPEFLTYFQNEAQLEKSRLLSDRFSAERPKGSFSTLEIQRTEQGDSAMYLCASSSNRDYKETQYFGPGTRLLVL.

A few counts support this clone. CDR3 DNA sequence: TGCGCCAGCAGCCACCGAGGGACCCTCCACTTT. Its translation is CASSHRGTLHF. The chain recombines TRBV4-1 with TRBJ1-6, with D unresolved. V dropped 3 bases and J dropped 14 bases, with 8 bases sitting between them. Germline loops: CDR1 MGHRA, CDR2 YSYEKL. The CDR3 spans 11 residues.

This sequence joins TRBV6-5 and TRBJ1-2; unclear D gene. The CDR3 spans 11 residues. CDR1 and CDR2 (germline): MNHEY, SVGAGI. The V end was cut by 5 bases, the J end by 6 bases, with 7 bases between. CDR3 DNA sequence: TGTGCCAGCAGTGATGGAGATGGCTACACCTTC. Translating gives CASSDGDGYTF.

Only a few counts were recorded for this clone. This CDR3 is CASSLELGAQETQYF. The DNA of the CDR3 is TGTGCCAGCAGCTTAGAACTGGGGGCCCAAGAGACCCAGTACTTC. The chain carries TRBV11-2 and TRBJ2-5, with D possibly TRBD1 on 6 matching bases. V was pared by 0 bases and J by 1 base, with 9 bases between. The germline gives CDR1 SGHAT, CDR2 FQNNGV. This CDR3 region has 15 residues.

The V and J genes are TRBV28 and TRBJ2-1; D may be TRBD1 (6 bases). The V end was cut by 5 bases, the J end by 5 bases, with 19 bases between. This CDR3 contains 16 residues. Germline V gene sequence: CDR1 MDHEN, CDR2 SYDVKM. The CDR3 here is CASSHRGTIRHNEQFF. The CDR3 DNA reads TGTGCCAGCAGTCACCGAGGGACAATTCGCCACAATGAGCAGTTCTTC.

This chain connects TRBV20-1 to TRBJ2-7; D is possibly TRBD2 (5 bases). Germline values: CDR1 DFQATT, CDR2 SNEGSKA (reference sequence). Deletions cut 5 bases from V and 6 bases from J, with 11 bases between. The CDR3 is 11 amino acids. CDR3: CSAPRGSEQYF. CDR3 sequence (DNA): TGCAGTGCTCCCCGGGGTAGCGAGCAGTACTTC.

This clone was recorded a few times. Other DNA sequences in the sample encode the same CDR3. V is TRBV7-9 and J is TRBJ1-5, with 8 nucleotides matching TRBD1. V lost 5 bases, J lost 0 bases, and 3 bases stayed unmatched. The germline V gene has CDR1 SEHNR and CDR2 FQNEAQ (reference sequence). CDR3 length: 15 amino acids. CDR3 in amino acids: CASSVDRGSNQPQHF. CDR3 nucleotide sequence: TGTGCCAGCAGCGTAGACAGGGGTAGCAATCAGCCCCAGCATTTT.

This chain uses TRBV11-3 with TRBJ2-7, with D unclear. The CDR3 consists of 12 residues. Trimming pared 3 bases from V and 4 bases from J, leaving 7 bases between. Germline CDR1 and CDR2: SGHNT and YENEEA. DNA of the CDR3: TGTGCCAGCAGCTTGACGGGTTACGAGCAGTACTTC. Translation gives CASSLTGYEQYF. Based on the CDR3 plus reference TRBV11-3 and TRBJ2-7, the full variable domain is EAGVVQSPRYKIIEKKQPVAFWCNPISGHNTLYWYLQNLGQGPELLIRYENEEAVDDSQLPKDRFSAERLKGVDSTLKIQPAELGDSAVYLCASSLTGYEQYFGPGTRLTVT.

CDR3 coding DNA: TGTGCCAGCAGTAATTCAAGAGGTATCGAGCAGTACTTC. Translation gives CASSNSRGIEQYF. The chain recombines TRBV11-2 with TRBJ2-5; no reliable D call. The closer fit of TRBJ2-7 to the DNA end suggests the J call may be wrong. CDR3 length: 13 amino acids. Germline CDR1 reads SGHAT; CDR2 reads FQNNGV.

This rearrangement joins TRBV28 to TRBJ2-5, with a tentative D call TRBD1 (5 bases). The CDR3 runs to 14 residues. Trimming pared 3 bases from V and 4 bases from J, leaving 12 bases between. Looked up from germline, CDR1 is MDHEN and CDR2 is SYDVKM. The CDR3 coding sequence is TGTGCCAGCAGTTTTGACAGTAGAGGAGAGACCCAGTACTTC. Translation: CASSFDSRGETQYF.

CDR3 residues: CASSLHGTGNTIYF. The CDR3 DNA reads as TGTGCCAGCAGCCTCCATGGAACTGGAAACACCATATATTTT. This chain uses TRBV14 with TRBJ1-3; D uncertain. The germline V gene encodes CDR1 SGHDN and CDR2 FVKESK. The CDR3 spans 14 residues. The germline V and J ends were trimmed by 4 bases and 2 bases, with 9 bases remaining between them.

The V gene is TRBV18, the J gene TRBJ2-1, with 7 bases that match TRBD2. The CDR3 spans 15 residues. CDR1 KGHSH and CDR2 LQKENI come from the germline V gene. V gave up 6 bases and J gave up 5 bases; unmatched junction bases: 10. The CDR3 here is CASSVSSGYNNEQFF. CDR3 in DNA: TGTGCCAGCTCCGTCTCTAGCGGTTATAACAATGAGCAGTTCTTC.